This paragraph reports one TCR beta chain. The data stem from a study of blood T cell repertoires in COVID-19. Study context: The study drew acute and convalescent COVID-19 samples from the United States, Italy and Spain. Sources were T cells, B-cell-depleted T cells, or PBMCs; the material itself was cDNA or gDNA.

CDR1 and CDR2 (germline): MNHEY, SVGAGI. Trimming removed 8 bases from V and 3 bases from J, with 10 bases in between. CDR3 size: 12 residues. In the authors' methods: Estimation of nucleated cell counts relied on the amplification of reference gene primers. This table comes from immunoSEQ multiplex PCR, and its TCRdb copy is limited to in-frame clones, with some not included. D and trimming were read from the DNA, whereas the V and J calls and clone size are those reported in that table. The profile covers around 120,000 clones, with about 90% appearing a single time and almost 0.9% taken by the ten largest.

The gene calls are TRBV6-5 and TRBJ1-2, with D perhaps matching TRBD1 (6 bases). Sequenced material: peripheral blood. The origin of this receptor is a woman aged 45-65 years with active or convalescent COVID-19. In DNA, the CDR3 is TGTGCCAGCGGGGACACTTACTATGGCTACACCTTC. As protein: CASGDTYYGYTF.